Presented here are 7 T cell receptor beta chains from one specimen sequenced in a study of blood T cells in healthy people across ages. Sample-barcoded 5' priming and a J-beta primer mix drove a second PCR of about 7 to 12 cycles. TCRdb fed the 5' RACE reads into MiXCR, producing one record per CDR3 protein. The sample contains hundreds of thousands of distinct CDR3 sequences, 45% to 50% of which appear only once. Sequencing input: blood. The receptors originated from a woman in her sixties or seventies in good health.

V usage is TRBV4-3 and J usage is TRBJ1-2; no clear D gene. Trimming stripped 4 bases from V and 5 bases from J, with 14 bases between. The CDR3 spans 14 residues. CDR1 is LGHNA and CDR2 is YSLEER in the germline V gene. This CDR3 is CASSPQPGNYGYTF. CDR3 DNA sequence: TGCGCCAGCAGCCCGCAGCCTGGGAATTATGGCTACACCTTC.

A few counts support this clonotype. The chain is built from TRBV12-3 or TRBV12-4 and TRBJ2-7; 7 bases match TRBD1. The J call is in doubt because the DNA end fits TRBJ2-5 better. This CDR3 has 15 amino acids. The chain's CDR3 is CASSGLEGAVKTQYF. CDR3 coding DNA: TGTGCCAGCAGTGGGCTCGAGGGGGCGGTCAAGACCCAGTACTTC.

The sample holds one count of this clonotype. The chain joins TRBV5-6 to TRBJ1-6; 9 positions match TRBD1. This CDR3 is built from 16 residues. Germline V gene data show CDR1 as SGHDT and CDR2 as YYEEEE. The V and J ends lost 4 bases and 7 bases, in that order; junction bases with no gene match: 9. The DNA for the CDR3 is TGTGCCAGCAGCCTCGACCGGGACAGGGAGAATTCACCCCTCCACTTT. This gives the protein CASSLDRDRENSPLHF.

The J gene is TRBJ2-3, the V gene TRBV11-2; D is undetermined. The CDR3 totals 13 residues. CDR1 is SGHAT and CDR2 is FQNNGV in the germline V gene. V lost 5 bases to trimming and J lost 3 bases, with 9 bases between them. The CDR3 DNA reads as TGTGCCAGCAGCGGCTACTTTACAGATACGCAGTATTTT. It specifies CASSGYFTDTQYF. Drawing the rest from reference TRBV11-2 and TRBJ2-3, the complete variable domain is EAGVAQSPRYKIIEKRQSVAFWCNPISGHATLYWYQQILGQGPKLLIQFQNNGVVDDSQLPKDRFSAERLKGVDSTLKIQPAKLEDSAVYLCASSGYFTDTQYFGPGTRLTVL.

The chain has TRBV25-1 and TRBJ2-6, with D perhaps TRBD1 (6 bases). V lost 4 bases to trimming and J lost 4 bases, with 14 bases between them. The CDR3 is 16 residues long. Germline V CDR1 and CDR2: MGHDK, SYGVNS. The CDR3 DNA follows: TGTGCCAGCAGTGGCTCCAGGGGATCCGGGGCCAACGTCCTGACTTTC. It specifies CASSGSRGSGANVLTF.

The genes are TRBV4-3 and TRBJ1-4; a weak D match, TRBD1 (6 bases). This CDR3 is built from 15 residues. The germline gives CDR1 LGHNA, CDR2 YSLEER. V lost 2 bases to trimming and J lost 3 bases, with 10 bases between them. CDR3 sequence: CASSQSRQANEKLFF. CDR3 nucleotide sequence: TGCGCCAGCAGCCAATCACGACAGGCTAATGAAAAACTGTTTTTT.

The J gene is TRBJ2-7, the V gene TRBV7-2; 7 bases fit TRBD2. Germline V gene lookup returns CDR1 SGHTA and CDR2 FQGNSA. The V and J ends lost 1 base and 0 bases, in that order; junction bases with no gene match: 6. The CDR3 extends over 16 amino acids. The CDR3 sequence is CASSLDPSGASYEQYF. The CDR3 DNA reads as TGTGCCAGCAGCTTAGATCCTAGCGGAGCCTCCTACGAGCAGTACTTC.